This TCR beta chain was retrieved from a study of control samples from healthy donors and cancer patients (dated by TCRdb to between 2020 and 2021). Library preparation was by the immunoSEQ multiplex PCR assay. TCRdb took over this immuneACCESS table, retaining in-frame rearrangements with V and J assigned. Such tables are incomplete; in checked studies, under half of the missing clones stem from an unresolved V gene, and the remainder is unexplained. For this sample the table gives about 110,000 clones, of which around 87% were detected only once. Around 3.5% of the sample is taken by the ten largest. The germline V gene sets CDR1 to SGHTA and CDR2 to FQGNSA. From cysteine to phenylalanine, the CDR3 is 14 amino acids long. Of all the DNA, just the CDR3 is kept, 42 bases in frame from base 1. Deletion took 5 bases off V and 3 bases off J, with a span of 13 bases between the germline ends. Comments on this clone: Its binding antigen is unknown. Nothing much larger sits one base from this clone, and base qualities are not available.

The sequence derives from a woman aged 55 to 70 with lung cancer. Recombination linked TRBV7-2 to TRBJ1-2, with TRBD1 tentatively as D gene (5 bases match). The sequenced material came from PBMCs. The DNA sequence is as follows: TGTGCCAGCAGCCGCTTGGGAGGGGACTATGGCTACACCTTC. It encodes CASSRLGGDYGYTF.